The present T cell receptor (beta chain) was sequenced within a study of blood T cell repertoires in COVID-19. Germline V gene lookup returns CDR1 ENHRY and CDR2 SYGVKD. The CDR3 has 18 amino acids. The trim removed 0 bases at V and 5 bases at J, leaving 11 bases unmatched. Only in-frame clones appear in the TCRdb table, and some are missing; sequencing was by immunoSEQ multiplex PCR. The table includes approximately 79,000 clones, approximately 80% detected once. The sample comprised peripheral blood. This TCR was sampled from a man over 45 with COVID-19, enrolled during active disease. The rearrangement uses TRBV10-3 and TRBJ2-1; TRBD2 matches 9 bases. In DNA, the CDR3 is TGTGCCATCAGTGAGTCGTCGGCTAGCGGGAACCCAAACAATGAGCAGTTCTTC. It specifies CAISESSASGNPNNEQFF.